The 28 T cell receptor beta chains listed next were all sequenced from one sample in a study of blood T cell repertoires in COVID-19. Sequencing was performed with immunoSEQ multiplex PCR; in TCRdb, only in-frame clones are kept and a portion is missing. This sample has 95,000 to 100,000 clones; less than 85% occur once, and the top ten carry about 1.7%. The material sequenced was peripheral blood. The receptors stem from a woman aged 65 to 85 with active or convalescent COVID-19.

This clone occurred a few times. The rearrangement uses TRBV19 and TRBJ1-4, with D maybe TRBD1 (5 bases). Germline values: CDR1 LNHDA, CDR2 SQIVND (reference sequence). The CDR3 has 14 amino acids. Trimming shortened V by 3 bases and J by 3 bases, and 8 bases separated the two germline ends. The CDR3 DNA follows: TGTGCCAGTAGTATTCAGGGCCCTAATGAAAAACTGTTTTTT. It specifies CASSIQGPNEKLFF.

Written as DNA, the CDR3 is TGTGCCAGCAGGGGACAGTCCAGGGGCTACACCTTC. This encodes CASRGQSRGYTF. The chain links TRBV6-5 to TRBJ1-2, with 7 bases fitting TRBD1. J lost 8 bases, V lost 6 bases, and 6 bases had no gene match. CDR3 length: 12 residues. CDR1 is MNHEY, CDR2 SVGAGI, per germline.

The CDR3 DNA reads as TGTGCCAGCAGCTTAGGGACTAGCGGGGTGCTCAATGAGCAGTTCTTC. Its protein is CASSLGTSGVLNEQFF. The chain uses TRBV7-2 and TRBJ2-1; 12 bases line up with TRBD2. This CDR3 region has 16 residues. The trim removed 1 base at V and 6 bases at J, leaving 4 bases unmatched. In germline, CDR1 is SGHTA, CDR2 FQGNSA. Filled out from reference TRBV7-2 and TRBJ2-1, the complete variable domain reads GAGVSQSPSNKVTEKGKDVELRCDPISGHTALYWYRQSLGQGLEFLIYFQGNSAPDKSGLPSDRFSAERTGGSVSTLTIQRTQQEDSAVYLCASSLGTSGVLNEQFFGPGTRLTVL.

The chain combines TRBV4-3 with TRBJ2-2; the match to TRBD2 covers 15 bases. Germline CDR1 LGHNA, CDR2 YSLEER. Trimming removed 6 bases from V and 6 bases from J; junction bases left unmatched: 5. The CDR3 spans 16 residues. CDR3 sequence reads: CASRERTSGGAGELFF. As DNA, the CDR3 is TGCGCCAGCAGGGAAAGGACTAGCGGGGGGGCCGGGGAGCTGTTTTTT.

This clone was counted between two and nine times. The J gene is TRBJ1-5, the V gene TRBV24-1, with TRBD1 identical over 7 bases. The V gene's germline CDR1 is KGHDR and CDR2 SFDVKD. The V segment lost 9 bases and the J segment 0 bases; nucleotides outside the gene matches: 4. CDR3 length: 14 amino acids. The CDR3 here is CATQGTDSNQPQHF. The CDR3 nucleotides are TGTGCCACCCAGGGGACAGATAGCAATCAGCCCCAGCATTTT.

J is TRBJ1-3 and V is TRBV19, with a tentative D call TRBD1 (6 bases). V was cut by 7 bases and J by 0 bases, with 13 bases left in between. CDR3 length: 15 residues. From germline, CDR1 is LNHDA and CDR2 SQIVND (reference sequence). Written as DNA, the CDR3 is TGTGCCAGTACCCAAGGACAGTCCTCTGGAAACACCATATATTTT. Residues: CASTQGQSSGNTIYF.

The table lists this clone with a few counts. V gene TRBV10-3 combines with J gene TRBJ1-2; 12 nucleotides align to TRBD1. Germline V gives CDR1 ENHRY, CDR2 SYGVKD. Trimming cost V 6 bases and J 7 bases; bases outside gene matches: 3. This CDR3 region has 13 residues. The CDR3 nucleotides are TGTGCCATCAGCGGGACAGGGGGCTTTGGCTACACCTTC. It yields the protein CAISGTGGFGYTF.

This clone was counted once. Here the CDR3 DNA reads TGTGCCAGCACCCCAAGGGGGGGGCGGGAGACCCAGTACTTC. Translating it yields CASTPRGGRETQYF. This chain links TRBV6-2 or TRBV6-3 with TRBJ2-5; D possibly corresponds to TRBD2 (7 bases). Trimming removed 7 bases at V and 5 bases at J, with 17 bases between. The CDR3 has 14 amino acids. Germline CDR1 is MNHEY and CDR2 is SVGEGT.

The V gene is TRBV28, the J gene TRBJ2-2, with 7 bases aligning to TRBD2. Germline assignment: CDR1 MDHEN and CDR2 SYDVKM. Trimming took 8 bases from V and 10 from J; bases not matched to a gene: 13. CDR3 size: 14 residues. The CDR3 protein is CASRGAGRSQELFF. The CDR3 DNA sequence: TGTGCCAGCCGTGGAGCCGGGAGGAGTCAGGAGCTGTTTTTT.

The genes are TRBV11-2 and TRBJ2-1, with TRBD2 matching 7 bases. The trim removed 4 bases at V and 3 bases at J, leaving 3 bases unmatched. Germline loops: CDR1 SGHAT, CDR2 FQNNGV. The CDR3 spans 14 residues. This CDR3 reads CASSYRTSYNEQFF. DNA of the CDR3: TGTGCCAGCAGCTACCGGACTAGCTACAATGAGCAGTTCTTC.

The chain employs TRBV11-3 and TRBJ2-7; TRBD1 agrees at 8 bases. The germline CDR1 and CDR2 sequences are SGHNT and YENEEA. Unmatched junction bases numbered 9, after V lost 4 bases and J lost 7 bases. The CDR3 runs 14 residues. The CDR3: CASSSQGVVGEQYF. Here the CDR3 DNA reads TGTGCCAGCAGCTCACAGGGGGTAGTAGGTGAGCAGTACTTC.

The J gene is TRBJ1-5, the V gene TRBV9; 7 positions match TRBD1. Per the germline V gene, CDR1 is SGDLS and CDR2 is YYNGEE. This CDR3 spans 15 amino acids. The junction had 2 bases not matched to a gene; V was cut back by 0 bases and J by 2 bases. The CDR3 nucleotides read TGTGCCAGCAGCGTAGATGGGACAGGCAATCAGCCCCAGCATTTT. Its translation: CASSVDGTGNQPQHF.

The rearrangement links TRBV6-5 to TRBJ1-3; 7 positions agree with TRBD1. The length of the CDR3 is 15 residues. V was pared by 4 bases and J by 4 bases, with 7 bases of the junction left unmatched. The germline CDR1 and CDR2 sequences are MNHEY and SVGAGI. The CDR3 DNA reads TGTGCCAGCAGTTGGCAGGGGGGAGGAGGAAACACCATATATTTT. Its translation is CASSWQGGGGNTIYF.

The chain carries TRBV3-1 (or the pseudogene TRBV3-2) and TRBJ2-3; TRBD2 matches at 9 bases. The germline V gene has CDR1 LGHDT and CDR2 YNNKEL (reference sequence). The V and J ends lost 1 base and 12 bases, in that order; junction bases with no gene match: 11. CDR3 size: 15 residues. The CDR3 DNA reads as TGTGCCAGCAGCCAAGTGCGCGGGGGGGCAGGACTCCAGTATTTT. This encodes CASSQVRGGAGLQYF.

V is TRBV13 and J is TRBJ2-3; D is possibly TRBD1 (6 bases). This CDR3 is 18 amino acids long. Germline CDR1 reads PRHDT; CDR2 reads FYEKMQ (reference sequence). Trimming pared 2 bases from V and 4 bases from J, leaving 22 bases between. For the CDR3, the DNA is TGTGCCAGCAGCTTAACCTACAGGGTGGACTGGGTAGCAGATACGCAGTATTTT. It is translated as CASSLTYRVDWVADTQYF.

This rearrangement joins TRBV18 to TRBJ2-1, with D possibly being TRBD1 (6 bases). V was pared by 0 bases and J by 3 bases, with 18 bases between. Germline CDR1 and CDR2: KGHSH and LQKENI. CDR3 size: 18 residues. CDR3 residues: CASSPPINLVQGYNEQFF. In nucleotides, the CDR3 is TGTGCCAGCTCACCACCCATAAATTTAGTACAGGGCTACAATGAGCAGTTCTTC.

DNA for the CDR3: TGTGCCAGCAGCCGGGGGAATAATGAAAAACTGTTTTTT. Its protein product is CASSRGNNEKLFF. The V call is TRBV28, the J call TRBJ1-4; D may be TRBD1 (5 bases). V shed 6 bases and J shed 4 bases, with 9 bases lying between them. Germline V gene lookup returns CDR1 MDHEN and CDR2 SYDVKM. This CDR3 spans 13 amino acids.

The chain couples TRBV28 to TRBJ1-3; no clear D gene. Looked up from germline, CDR1 is MDHEN and CDR2 is SYDVKM. This CDR3 comprises 14 residues. V was shortened by 3 bases and J by 2 bases, with 8 bases between the two germline ends. The CDR3 bases are TGTGCCAGCAGTTTCTCGGGGACTGGAAACACCATATATTTT. It translates to CASSFSGTGNTIYF.

Only one count was recorded for this clone. The chain recombines TRBV5-1 with TRBJ1-1; 8 bases match TRBD1. The CDR3 length is 13 residues. From germline, CDR1 is SGHRS and CDR2 YFSETQ. V was pared by 3 bases and J by 4 bases, with 2 bases of the junction left unmatched. The CDR3 DNA reads TGCGCCAGCAGCTCTGGACAGGGCACTGAAGCTTTCTTT. This encodes CASSSGQGTEAFF. Drawing the rest from reference TRBV5-1 and TRBJ1-1, the complete variable domain is KAGVTQTPRYLIKTRGQQVTLSCSPISGHRSVSWYQQTPGQGLQFLFEYFSETQRNKGNFPGRFSGRQFSNSRSEMNVSTLELGDSALYLCASSSGQGTEAFFGQGTRLTVV.

The J gene is TRBJ2-3, the V gene TRBV19; 7 bases match TRBD1. The CDR3 loop spans 14 amino acids. V was clipped by 6 bases and J by 2 bases; unmatched bases: 5. CDR1 is LNHDA and CDR2 is SQIVND in the germline V gene (reference sequence). CDR3 residues: CASSSDRATDTQYF. CDR3 nucleotide sequence: TGTGCCAGTAGCTCAGACAGGGCCACAGATACGCAGTATTTT.

Worth noting for this clone: Different DNA sequences within this sample yield the same CDR3. This rearrangement joins TRBV4-3 to TRBJ1-1; D is undetermined. Germline loops: CDR1 LGHNA, CDR2 YSLEER. Trimming took 0 bases from V and 2 from J, leaving 4 bases between them. The CDR3 is 13 residues long. The CDR3 DNA sequence: TGCGCCAGCAGCCAAGATAGAAACACTGAAGCTTTCTTT. Translated: CASSQDRNTEAFF.

The chain recombines TRBV6-2 or TRBV6-3 with TRBJ2-3; weak D call: TRBD2 (6 bases). V dropped 4 bases and J dropped 6 bases, with 17 bases sitting between them. The CDR3 loop spans 15 amino acids. Germline CDR1 and CDR2: MNHEY and SVGEGT. The CDR3 nucleotides read TGTGCCAGCAGTTGGCCTAGCGCGGGGAGTGATACGCAGTATTTT. This codes for CASSWPSAGSDTQYF.

This chain connects TRBV6-2 or TRBV6-3 to TRBJ1-5; tentative D call: TRBD1 (6 bases). With 2 bases removed from V and 7 bases from J, the gap between germline ends came to 12 bases. The CDR3 is 14 amino acids. Germline V gene sequence: CDR1 MNHEY, CDR2 SVGEGT. CDR3: CASSYDRGSQPQHF. The CDR3, as DNA: TGTGCCAGCAGTTACGATAGGGGGAGCCAGCCCCAGCATTTT.

This sequence joins TRBV5-8 and TRBJ1-2; possibly TRBD1 for D (6 bases). V lost 3 bases and J 6 bases, leaving 18 bases between the germline ends. The CDR3 spans 15 residues. Germline values: CDR1 SGHTS, CDR2 YDEGEE. CDR3 loop: CASSSGRGPLNGYTF. The DNA of the CDR3 is TGTGCCAGCAGCTCTGGCAGGGGCCCATTGAATGGCTACACCTTC. The entire variable domain, with the rest obtained from reference TRBV5-8 and TRBJ1-2, is as follows: EAGVTQSPTHLIKTRGQQATLRCSPISGHTSVYWYQQALGLGLQFLLWYDEGEERNRGNFPPRFSGRQFPNYSSELNVNALELEDSALYLCASSSGRGPLNGYTFGSGTRLTVV.

The V call is TRBV6-5, the J call TRBJ2-1; 12 nucleotides align to TRBD2. Germline loops: CDR1 MNHEY, CDR2 SVGAGI. The CDR3 consists of 15 residues. Losses at the gene ends were 5 bases for V and 9 bases for J; bases not matched to a gene: 8. This CDR3 reads CASSPRLAGVGEQFF. The CDR3 nucleotides read TGTGCCAGCAGTCCCCGACTAGCGGGAGTGGGTGAGCAGTTCTTC.

The chain uses TRBV11-2 and TRBJ2-5; the D gene is possibly TRBD1 (6 bases). CDR3 length: 15 residues. The V gene's germline CDR1 is SGHAT and CDR2 FQNNGV. Trimming shortened V by 5 bases and J by 1 base, and 14 bases separated the two germline ends. CDR3 DNA: TGTGCCAGCAGCCGAAGAGGACAGTTCCAAGAGACCCAGTACTTC. It specifies CASSRRGQFQETQYF.

Only a few counts were recorded for this clone. This sequence joins TRBV7-2 and TRBJ2-1, with D perhaps matching TRBD2 (6 bases). Germline V gene data show CDR1 as SGHTA and CDR2 as FQGNSA. V gave up 1 base and J gave up 7 bases, with 14 bases separating them. The CDR3 sequence is 15 residues long. The DNA of the CDR3 is TGTGCCAGCAGCTTAGACCTTAGCGGAGGGAATGAGCAGTTCTTC. It codes for CASSLDLSGGNEQFF.

V gene TRBV25-1 combines with J gene TRBJ1-5, with D uncertain. This CDR3 has 15 amino acids. Germline V lookup: CDR1 MGHDK, CDR2 SYGVNS. Trimming stripped 4 bases from V and 2 bases from J, with 12 bases between. For the CDR3, the DNA is TGTGCCAGCAGTGGATCGATTTCGGGCAATCAGCCCCAGCATTTT. Its protein product is CASSGSISGNQPQHF.